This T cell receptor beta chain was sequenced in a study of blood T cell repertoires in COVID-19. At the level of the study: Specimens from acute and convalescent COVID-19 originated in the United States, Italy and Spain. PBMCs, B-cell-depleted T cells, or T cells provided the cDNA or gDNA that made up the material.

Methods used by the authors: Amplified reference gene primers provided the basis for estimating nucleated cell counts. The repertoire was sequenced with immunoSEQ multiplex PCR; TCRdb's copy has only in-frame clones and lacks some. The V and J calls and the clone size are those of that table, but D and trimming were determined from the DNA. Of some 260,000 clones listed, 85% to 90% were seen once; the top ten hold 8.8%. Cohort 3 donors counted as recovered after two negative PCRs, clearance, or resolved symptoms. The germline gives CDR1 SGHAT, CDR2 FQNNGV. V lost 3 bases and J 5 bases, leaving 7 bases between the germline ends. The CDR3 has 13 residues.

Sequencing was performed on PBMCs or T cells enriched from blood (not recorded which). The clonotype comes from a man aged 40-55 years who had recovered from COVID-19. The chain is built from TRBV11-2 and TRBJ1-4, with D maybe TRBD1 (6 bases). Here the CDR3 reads CASSFGQNEKLFF. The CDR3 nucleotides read TGTGCCAGCAGCTTCGGACAGAATGAAAAACTGTTTTTT.